One sample yielded the 27 T cell receptor beta chains listed below, sequenced in a study of T cell responses to AZD1222 COVID-19 vaccine. TCRdb's table, derived via immunoSEQ multiplex PCR, lists solely in-frame clones and lacks some. The sample records approximately 180,000 clones, about 93% being singletons. This material consisted of peripheral blood, taken 28 days after the second dose of the MenACWY control vaccine. The receptor set was obtained from an adult who received the MenACWY meningococcal vaccine as a control.

CDR3 sequence (DNA): TGTGCCAGCATGCAACAGGGCATCCCTAATGAAAAACTGTTTTTT. Translating gives CASMQQGIPNEKLFF. This sequence joins TRBV2 and TRBJ1-4, with D possibly being TRBD1 (6 bases). With 7 bases removed from V and 3 bases from J, the gap between germline ends came to 15 bases. Germline V gives CDR1 SNHLY, CDR2 FYNNEI. CDR3 length: 15 amino acids.

The chain couples TRBV19 to TRBJ2-3; 11 positions match TRBD2. Germline lookup yields CDR1 LNHDA and CDR2 SQIVND (reference sequence). The CDR3 runs 15 residues. Trimming at V came to 9 bases and at J to 0 bases, leaving 5 bases not matched to a gene. The CDR3 DNA reads TGTGCCAGCCTGACTAGCGGGACTAGCACAGATACGCAGTATTTT. This sequence encodes CASLTSGTSTDTQYF.

The genes are TRBV5-1 and TRBJ1-1, with 11 bases fitting TRBD1. The CDR3 consists of 16 residues. J lost 4 bases, V lost 4 bases, and 9 bases had no gene match. The germline gives CDR1 SGHRS, CDR2 YFSETQ. The CDR3 DNA reads TGCGCCAGCAGCCAGGACAGGGGGCCGTATGGCACTGAAGCTTTCTTT. Translated, it gives CASSQDRGPYGTEAFF.

The CDR3 sequence: CASSSYNEQFF. DNA for the CDR3: TGTGCCAGCAGCTCCTACAATGAGCAGTTCTTC. This chain links TRBV5-4 with TRBJ2-1; D call uncertain. V was trimmed by 3 bases and J by 2 bases, leaving 0 bases between them. The CDR3 has 11 residues. The germline gives CDR1 SGHNT, CDR2 YYREEE (reference sequence).

The chain links TRBV19 to TRBJ2-7, with a weak D call TRBD1 (6 bases). CDR1 LNHDA and CDR2 SQIVND come from the germline V gene (reference sequence). V gave up 5 bases and J gave up 3 bases, with 11 bases separating them. The CDR3 is 13 amino acids. CDR3 nucleotide sequence: TGTGCCAGTAGTGACCAGGGGCTCTACGAGCAGTACTTC. Translating it yields CASSDQGLYEQYF.

This clone occurred a few times. For the CDR3, the DNA is TGTGCCAGCAGTTACGGGCCCGACTTACCCCAGCATTTT. It specifies CASSYGPDLPQHF. The rearrangement links TRBV6-5 to TRBJ1-5, with D uncertain. Germline lookup yields CDR1 MNHEY and CDR2 SVGAGI. V lost 2 bases and J 10 bases, leaving 12 bases between the germline ends. There are 13 residues in the CDR3.

J is TRBJ2-1 and V is TRBV19, with a weak D call TRBD1 (6 bases). V was pared by 2 bases and J by 7 bases, with 18 bases between. This CDR3 has 16 residues. From germline, CDR1 is LNHDA and CDR2 SQIVND (reference sequence). This CDR3 reads CASSIPRTAGANEQFF. CDR3 nucleotides: TGTGCCAGTAGTATACCCAGGACAGCAGGGGCGAATGAGCAGTTCTTC.

This clone was detected many times. The V and J genes are TRBV5-5 and TRBJ2-2; the D is unclear. The V gene lost 3 bases and the J gene lost 6 bases, with 6 bases spanning the gap. The germline CDR1 and CDR2 sequences are SGHKS and YYEKEE (reference sequence). This CDR3 is built from 12 residues. This CDR3 is CASSWEAGELFF. The CDR3 nucleotides read TGTGCCAGCAGCTGGGAAGCCGGGGAGCTGTTTTTT.

In nucleotides, the CDR3 is TGTGCCTGGAGTGGTACAGCGAACTCTGGAAACACCATATATTTT. This translates into CAWSGTANSGNTIYF. This rearrangement joins TRBV30 to TRBJ1-3; D not certain. V was cut by 1 base and J by 0 bases, with 10 bases left in between. Germline V gene lookup returns CDR1 GTSNPN and CDR2 SVGIG (reference sequence). The CDR3 length is 15 residues.

V usage is TRBV6-5 and J usage is TRBJ2-2; no definite D call. Germline V gives CDR1 MNHEY, CDR2 SVGAGI. This CDR3 has 13 residues. V lost 6 bases to trimming and J lost 7 bases, with 12 bases between them. This CDR3 is CASRWIEGGELFF. CDR3 in DNA: TGTGCCAGCAGATGGATCGAAGGCGGGGAGCTGTTTTTT.

J is TRBJ1-5 and V is TRBV27; possibly TRBD1 for D (6 bases). V lost 6 bases to trimming and J lost 4 bases, with 10 bases between them. Looked up from germline, CDR1 is MNHEY and CDR2 is SMNVEV (reference sequence). CDR3 size: 13 residues. CDR3 bases: TGTGCCAGCAGAGTACAGGGAAATCAGCCCCAGCATTTT. Amino acids: CASRVQGNQPQHF.

This clone was detected only once. This rearrangement joins TRBV5-1 to TRBJ2-7, with 7 bases identical to TRBD1. V was pared by 2 bases and J by 2 bases, with 7 bases of the junction left unmatched. Germline V CDR1 and CDR2: SGHRS, YFSETQ. The CDR3 is 15 amino acids. As DNA, the CDR3 is TGCGCCAGCAGCTTAACCCCCCAGGGGGCCTACGAGCAGTACTTC. Amino acid sequence: CASSLTPQGAYEQYF. Full variable domain (outside the CDR3, taken from reference TRBV5-1 and TRBJ2-7): KAGVTQTPRYLIKTRGQQVTLSCSPISGHRSVSWYQQTPGQGLQFLFEYFSETQRNKGNFPGRFSGRQFSNSRSEMNVSTLELGDSALYLCASSLTPQGAYEQYFGPGTRLTVT.

The chain combines TRBV2 with TRBJ1-6; 10 positions match TRBD1. This CDR3 is 15 amino acids long. Germline V gene sequence: CDR1 SNHLY, CDR2 FYNNEI. Trimming cost V 6 bases and J 9 bases; bases outside gene matches: 8. The CDR3 spells CASRPDRGGSSPLHF. CDR3 bases: TGTGCCAGCAGACCGGACAGGGGGGGGAGTTCACCCCTCCACTTT.

On this clone itself: At one end the junction does not follow the germline gene, possibly because of a read error. The identical CDR3 is also encoded by other nucleotide sequences in the sample. This sequence joins TRBV7-3 and TRBJ2-7; the match to TRBD1 covers 7 bases. Germline assignment: CDR1 SGHTA and CDR2 FQGTGA. This CDR3 is built from 13 residues. The CDR3 DNA is TGCGCCAGCAGCTTAAAAGGGGGCGACGAGCAGTACTTC. Protein sequence: CASSLKGGDEQYF.

The V call is TRBV19, the J call TRBJ1-3; D remains unclear. Germline V CDR1 and CDR2: LNHDA, SQIVND (reference sequence). Trimming removed 4 bases from V and 0 bases from J, with 13 bases in between. The CDR3 contains 16 residues. This CDR3 is CASSTRALTSGNTIYF. DNA for the CDR3: TGTGCCAGTAGTACGCGGGCCTTAACCTCTGGAAACACCATATATTTT.

The chain carries TRBV19 and TRBJ1-4, with unresolved D. The CDR3 runs 14 residues. CDR1 LNHDA and CDR2 SQIVND come from the germline V gene (reference sequence). Trimming left V 6 bases short and J 0 bases short, with 8 bases between. The CDR3 DNA sequence: TGTGCCAGTAGGGGTGTATCAACTAATGAAAAACTGTTTTTT. Translating gives CASRGVSTNEKLFF.

V is TRBV28 and J is TRBJ2-7; no clear D gene. V was pared by 3 bases and J by 2 bases, with 11 bases between. The CDR3 is made up of 14 amino acids. Germline CDR1 reads MDHEN; CDR2 reads SYDVKM. The DNA of the CDR3 is TGTGCCAGCAGTTTTGGTCCAGGCCCCTACGAGCAGTACTTC. It encodes CASSFGPGPYEQYF.

The chain links TRBV5-1 to TRBJ1-2, with 11 bases lining up with TRBD1. The CDR3 covers 15 residues. Germline assignment: CDR1 SGHRS and CDR2 YFSETQ. V lost 2 bases, J lost 4 bases, and 4 bases stayed unmatched. CDR3 bases: TGCGCCAGCAGCTTAGGGACAGGGGGTTCCTATGGCTACACCTTC. It encodes CASSLGTGGSYGYTF.

Here the CDR3 reads CASSRRSSGNEKLFF. The CDR3, as DNA: TGTGCCAGCAGCCGCAGATCGTCGGGAAATGAAAAACTGTTTTTT. This chain connects TRBV7-9 to TRBJ1-4, with D unclear. The CDR3 is 15 residues long. The germline CDR1 and CDR2 sequences are SEHNR and FQNEAQ (reference sequence). V lost 5 bases and J lost 5, with 15 bases in between.

The chain links TRBV2 to TRBJ2-1; D gene ambiguous. Looked up from germline, CDR1 is SNHLY and CDR2 is FYNNEI. Trimming took 7 bases from V and 0 from J, leaving 13 bases between them. The CDR3 consists of 15 residues. The CDR3 nucleotides are TGTGCCAGCAAAATCTCACGAAGCTCCTACAATGAGCAGTTCTTC. This encodes CASKISRSSYNEQFF.

This chain connects TRBV19 to TRBJ2-2, with a weak D call TRBD1 (6 bases). The CDR3 sequence is 15 residues long. Germline V gene sequence: CDR1 LNHDA, CDR2 SQIVND (reference sequence). The V end was cut by 4 bases, the J end by 4 bases, with 13 bases between. This chain's CDR3 is CASSTGTRITGELFF. The CDR3, as DNA: TGTGCCAGTAGTACCGGGACAAGAATCACCGGGGAGCTGTTTTTT.

This chain links TRBV19 with TRBJ2-3, with TRBD2 matching over 9 bases. With V trimmed by 1 base and J by 1 base, 12 bases remained unmatched. CDR1 and CDR2 from the germline V gene are LNHDA and SQIVND (reference sequence). The CDR3 has 19 amino acids. The CDR3 DNA reads TGTGCCAGTAGTATAGCTTGGCGGGGGGGCCAAAGTCGCACAGATACGCAGTATTTT. Protein product: CASSIAWRGGQSRTDTQYF.

The chain combines TRBV7-9 with TRBJ1-1; D ambiguous. V was pared by 3 bases and J by 6 bases, with 11 bases between. This CDR3 has 13 residues. Germline V gene sequence: CDR1 SEHNR, CDR2 FQNEAQ (reference sequence). The CDR3 is CASSFDTAAEAFF. The CDR3 coding sequence is TGTGCCAGCAGCTTTGACACGGCGGCTGAAGCTTTCTTT.

The chain joins TRBV15 to TRBJ2-7, with D possibly being TRBD1 (6 bases). CDR3 length equals 13 residues. The V end was cut by 0 bases, the J end by 6 bases, with 9 bases between. CDR1 and CDR2 (germline): LNHNV, YYDKDF (reference sequence). The CDR3 DNA reads TGTGCCACCAGCAGAGATACAGGGAGCGAGCAGTACTTC. As protein: CATSRDTGSEQYF. The full variable domain, rest sourced from reference TRBV15 and TRBJ2-7, is DAMVIQNPRYQVTQFGKPVTLSCSQTLNHNVMYWYQQKSSQAPKLLFHYYDKDFNNEADTPDNFQSRRPNTSFCFLDIRSPGLGDTAMYLCATSRDTGSEQYFGPGTRLTVT.

This chain uses TRBV10-1 with TRBJ2-3, with D maybe TRBD2 (5 bases). Germline V gene sequence: CDR1 WNHNN, CDR2 SYGVQD (reference sequence). Trimming left V 2 bases short and J 2 bases short, with 14 bases between. The CDR3 is 16 residues long. The CDR3 loop is CASSETVWRNTDTQYF. CDR3 coding DNA: TGCGCCAGCAGTGAGACGGTCTGGAGGAACACAGATACGCAGTATTTT.

The chain has TRBV9 and TRBJ2-2; 12 nucleotides align to TRBD2. Germline CDR1 reads SGDLS; CDR2 reads YYNGEE. The CDR3 has 15 amino acids. V was clipped by 7 bases and J by 6 bases; unmatched bases: 7. As DNA, the CDR3 is TGTGCCAGCGGGAGGACTAGCGGGGTGCCCGGGGAGCTGTTTTTT. Its protein product is CASGRTSGVPGELFF.

The chain employs TRBV7-2 and TRBJ2-3; 11 nucleotides line up with TRBD2. V dropped 1 base and J dropped 7; count of bases not matched to a gene: 4. The CDR3 is 15 amino acids. Germline V gene lookup returns CDR1 SGHTA and CDR2 FQGNSA. The CDR3 reads CASSLEASGGYTQYF. CDR3 in DNA: TGTGCCAGCAGCTTAGAGGCTAGCGGGGGGTATACGCAGTATTTT. Full variable domain (rest looked up from reference TRBV7-2 and TRBJ2-3): GAGVSQSPSNKVTEKGKDVELRCDPISGHTALYWYRQSLGQGLEFLIYFQGNSAPDKSGLPSDRFSAERTGGSVSTLTIQRTQQEDSAVYLCASSLEASGGYTQYFGPGTRLTVL.